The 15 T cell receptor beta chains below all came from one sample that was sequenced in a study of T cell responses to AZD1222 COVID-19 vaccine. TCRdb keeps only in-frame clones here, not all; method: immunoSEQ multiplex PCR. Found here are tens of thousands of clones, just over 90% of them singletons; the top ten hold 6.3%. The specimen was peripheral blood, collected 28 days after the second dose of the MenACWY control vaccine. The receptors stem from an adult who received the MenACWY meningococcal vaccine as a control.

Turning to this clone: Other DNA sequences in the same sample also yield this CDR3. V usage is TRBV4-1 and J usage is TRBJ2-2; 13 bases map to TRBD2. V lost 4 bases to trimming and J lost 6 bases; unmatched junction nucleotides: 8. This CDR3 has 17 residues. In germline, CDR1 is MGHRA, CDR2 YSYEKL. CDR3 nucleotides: TGCGCCAGCAGCCCGGGACTAGCGGGGCCCCCCGCCGGGGAGCTGTTTTTT. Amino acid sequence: CASSPGLAGPPAGELFF.

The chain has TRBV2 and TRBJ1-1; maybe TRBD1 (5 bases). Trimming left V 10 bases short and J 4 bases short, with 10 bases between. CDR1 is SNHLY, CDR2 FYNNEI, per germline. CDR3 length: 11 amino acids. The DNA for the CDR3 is TGTGCCACCCAGGGAGCCACTGAAGCTTTCTTT. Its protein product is CATQGATEAFF. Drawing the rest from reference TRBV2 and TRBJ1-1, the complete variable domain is EPEVTQTPSHQVTQMGQEVILRCVPISNHLYFYWYRQILGQKVEFLVSFYNNEISEKSEIFDDQFSVERPDGSNFTLKIRSTKLEDSAMYFCATQGATEAFFGQGTRLTVV.

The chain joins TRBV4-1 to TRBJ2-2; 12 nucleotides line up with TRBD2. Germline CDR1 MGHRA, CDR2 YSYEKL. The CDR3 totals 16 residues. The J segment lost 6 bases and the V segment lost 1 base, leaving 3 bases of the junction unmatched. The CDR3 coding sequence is TGCGCCAGCAGCCAAGGGACTAGCGGGAAGGCCGGGGAGCTGTTTTTT. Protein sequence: CASSQGTSGKAGELFF.

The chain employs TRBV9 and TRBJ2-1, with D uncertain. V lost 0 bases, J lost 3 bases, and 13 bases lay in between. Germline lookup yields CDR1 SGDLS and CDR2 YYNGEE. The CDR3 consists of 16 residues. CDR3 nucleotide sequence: TGTGCCAGCAGCGTAGCCACCGACTTGAACTACAATGAGCAGTTCTTC. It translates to CASSVATDLNYNEQFF.

CDR3 in DNA: TGTGCCAGCAGCCCCCCAGACCGACAGTTGAACACTGAAGCTTTCTTT. Its translation: CASSPPDRQLNTEAFF. The chain joins TRBV28 to TRBJ1-1; D may be TRBD1 (5 bases). Germline lookup yields CDR1 MDHEN and CDR2 SYDVKM. Trimming stripped 6 bases from V and 0 bases from J, with 17 bases between. The CDR3 runs to 16 residues.

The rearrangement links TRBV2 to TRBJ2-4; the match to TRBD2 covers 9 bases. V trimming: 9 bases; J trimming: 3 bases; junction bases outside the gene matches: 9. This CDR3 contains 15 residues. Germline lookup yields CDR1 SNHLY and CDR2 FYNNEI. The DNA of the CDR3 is TGTGCCAGGCAATTAGCGGGAGTTGACAAAAACATTCAGTACTTC. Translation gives CARQLAGVDKNIQYF.

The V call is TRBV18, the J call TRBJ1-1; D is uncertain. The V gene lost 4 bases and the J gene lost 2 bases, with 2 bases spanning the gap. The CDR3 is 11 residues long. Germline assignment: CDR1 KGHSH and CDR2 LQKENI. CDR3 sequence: CASSLNTEAFF. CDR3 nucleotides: TGTGCCAGCTCACTCAACACTGAAGCTTTCTTT.

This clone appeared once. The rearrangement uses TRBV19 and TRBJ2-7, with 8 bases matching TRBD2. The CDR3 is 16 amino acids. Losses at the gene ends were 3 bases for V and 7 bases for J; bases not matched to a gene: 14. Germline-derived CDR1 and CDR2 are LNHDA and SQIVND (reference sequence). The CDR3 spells CASSILGGSGTAEQYF. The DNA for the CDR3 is TGTGCCAGTAGTATTCTTGGGGGTAGCGGGACTGCTGAGCAGTACTTC. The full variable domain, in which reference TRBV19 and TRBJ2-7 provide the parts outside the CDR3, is DGGITQSPKYLFRKEGQNVTLSCEQNLNHDAMYWYRQDPGQGLRLIYYSQIVNDFQKGDIAEGYSVSREKKESFPLTVTSAQKNPTAFYLCASSILGGSGTAEQYFGPGTRLTVT.

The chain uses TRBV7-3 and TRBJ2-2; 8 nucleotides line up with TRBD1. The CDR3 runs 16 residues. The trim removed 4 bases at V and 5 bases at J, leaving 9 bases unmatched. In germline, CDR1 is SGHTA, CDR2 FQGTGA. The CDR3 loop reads CASSSPPTGDTGELFF. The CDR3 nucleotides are TGTGCCAGCAGCTCCCCCCCGACAGGGGATACCGGGGAGCTGTTTTTT.

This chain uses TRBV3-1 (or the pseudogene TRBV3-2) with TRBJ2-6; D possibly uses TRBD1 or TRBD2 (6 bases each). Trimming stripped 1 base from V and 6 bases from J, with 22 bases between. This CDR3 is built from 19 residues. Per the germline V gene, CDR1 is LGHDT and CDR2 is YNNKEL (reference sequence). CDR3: CASSQAAARRGTSANVLTF. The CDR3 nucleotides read TGTGCCAGCAGCCAAGCAGCCGCTCGGAGGGGGACGTCGGCCAACGTCCTGACTTTC.

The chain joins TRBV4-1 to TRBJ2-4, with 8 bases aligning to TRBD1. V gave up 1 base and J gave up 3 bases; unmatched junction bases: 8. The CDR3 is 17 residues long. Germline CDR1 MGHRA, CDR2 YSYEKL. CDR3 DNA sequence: TGCGCCAGCAGCCAAGGGGGACAGGCCTTACGCAAAAACATTCAGTACTTC. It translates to CASSQGGQALRKNIQYF.

CDR3 bases: TGTGCCAGCAGGCCCCAGGGAAGCTCCTACAATGAGCAGTTCTTC. Its protein product is CASRPQGSSYNEQFF. The V call is TRBV21-1, the J call TRBJ2-1; TRBD1 is the table's D call, not checked against the DNA. TRBV21-1 is noted as a pseudogene. The CDR3 is 15 amino acids.

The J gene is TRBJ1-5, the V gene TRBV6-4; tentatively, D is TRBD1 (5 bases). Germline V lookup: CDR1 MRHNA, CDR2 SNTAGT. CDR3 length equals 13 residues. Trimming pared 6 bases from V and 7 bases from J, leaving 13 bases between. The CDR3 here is CASSAGTGQPQHF. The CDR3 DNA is TGTGCCAGCAGCGCCGGGACGGGCCAGCCCCAGCATTTT.

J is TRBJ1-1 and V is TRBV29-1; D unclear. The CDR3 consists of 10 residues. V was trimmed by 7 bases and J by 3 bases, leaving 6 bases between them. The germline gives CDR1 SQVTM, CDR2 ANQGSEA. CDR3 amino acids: CSARHTEAFF. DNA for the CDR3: TGCAGCGCCCGCCACACTGAAGCTTTCTTT.

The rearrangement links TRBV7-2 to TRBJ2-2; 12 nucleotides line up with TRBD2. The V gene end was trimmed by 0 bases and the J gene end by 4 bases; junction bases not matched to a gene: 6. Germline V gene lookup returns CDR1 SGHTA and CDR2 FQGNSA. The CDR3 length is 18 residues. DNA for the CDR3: TGTGCCAGCAGCTTAGCTGCGCTAGCGGGAGGGGGCACCGGGGAGCTGTTTTTT. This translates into CASSLAALAGGGTGELFF.